This entry lists 2 T cell receptor beta chains sequenced from one sample in a study of T cells in Graves' hyperthyroidism and ophthalmopathy. Researchers took RNA transcripts and amplified the TCR beta CDR3 regions from them. HTBI primers were used for first-round RT-PCR of the TCR CDR3. Via MiXCR, TCRdb re-called the multiplex PCR reads, giving one row per CDR3 protein. The sample holds under 700,000 distinct CDR3 sequences, over 15% seen once. Input material: blood. The receptors were gathered from a woman aged 18-29 years with Graves' hyperthyroidism.

The V and J genes are TRBV6-2 or TRBV6-3 and TRBJ2-5, with a weak D call TRBD1 (5 bases). This CDR3 contains 17 residues. CDR1 is MNHEY and CDR2 is SVGEGT in the germline V gene. Between the trimmed V and J ends, which lost 6 bases and 2 bases, there was a span of 22 bases. The CDR3 loop is CASSLVPLGHPQETQYF. Here the CDR3 DNA reads TGTGCCAGCAGCCTTGTACCCTTAGGACATCCTCAAGAGACCCAGTACTTC.

The CDR3, as DNA: TGCAGTGCTACTCGGACTGCAGAAGATACGCAGTATTTT. It specifies CSATRTAEDTQYF. The chain uses TRBV20-1 and TRBJ2-3; possible D gene TRBD2, 5 bases. V lost 4 bases and J 5 bases, leaving 13 bases between the germline ends. From germline, CDR1 is DFQATT and CDR2 SNEGSKA (reference sequence). This CDR3 is built from 13 residues.